This passage covers 16 T cell receptor beta chains from one sample sequenced in a study of spatial heterogeneity in lung cancer (dated by TCRdb to the late 2010s). Points the paper makes about the study in general: The tumor nonsynonymous mutation count correlated with the number of expanded intratumoral alpha and beta TCRs.

The library relied on 5' RACE. The sequencer was a NextSeq 500. TCRdb redid the processing of the public reads, applying fastp at Q25 and MiXCR, and retained in-frame beta chains. Every distinct CDR3 protein forms one entry, paired with its most common genes and DNA. This sample holds roughly 3,000 distinct CDR3 sequences; 15% to 20% were observed only once. Of the sample, 14% is held by the ten largest clones. This sample's time point label indicates: sample taken at primary tumor resection. No antigen has been assigned to these receptors. Sequencing used lung tumor tissue, obtained at surgery. The source is a male donor with early-stage non-small cell lung cancer.

This clonotype was observed a few times. The size of this beta chain means little, since it is a stray read in a library made for alpha chains. The rearrangement joins TRBV29-1 to TRBJ2-7, with 10 positions matching TRBD2. With 4 bases clipped from V and 0 bases from J, the junction kept 9 bases outside the gene matches. The CDR3 has 16 residues. Germline-derived CDR1 and CDR2 are SQVTM and ANQGSEA. The CDR3: CSVVWLAGDSSYEQYF. As DNA, the CDR3 is TGCAGCGTTGTTTGGCTAGCGGGGGACAGCTCCTACGAGCAGTACTTC.

This clonotype was found many times. For a library built for alpha chains, this beta chain is a stray read; little rests on its size. The chain uses TRBV5-1 and TRBJ2-7, with a possible D match to TRBD2 (6 bases). CDR3 length: 13 residues. V was cut by 1 base and J by 3 bases, with 8 bases left in between. Germline CDR1 SGHRS, CDR2 YFSETQ. Here the CDR3 DNA reads TGCGCCAGCAGCTTGTTGCGGGGCTACGAGCAGTACTTC. Translating it yields CASSLLRGYEQYF.

There are many counts of this clonotype. This beta chain is a stray sequence in a library constructed for alpha chains; its clone size is not meaningful. The V call is TRBV9, the J call TRBJ2-7, with TRBD1 identical over 10 bases. CDR3 size: 14 residues. V dropped 2 bases and J dropped 2; count of bases not matched to a gene: 1. Germline V CDR1 and CDR2: SGDLS, YYNGEE. The chain's CDR3 is CASSVGTGAYEQYF. The CDR3 nucleotides are TGTGCCAGCAGCGTCGGGACAGGGGCCTACGAGCAGTACTTC.

This clonotype is deemed medium-sized. This beta chain turned up in a library designed for alpha chains; as an off-target read, its abundance says little. DNA for the CDR3: TGTGCCAGCAGATTTCCGGCGACAGGGATTGAAGCCGGGGAGCTGTTTTTT. Amino acids: CASRFPATGIEAGELFF. V and J are TRBV6-2 or TRBV6-3 and TRBJ2-2; 7 positions match TRBD1. CDR1 MNHEY and CDR2 SVGEGT come from the germline V gene. The CDR3 runs 17 residues. The junction had 16 bases not matched to a gene; V was cut back by 6 bases and J by 6 bases.

This clonotype is labeled medium-sized (0.01 to 0.1%). This beta chain turned up in a library designed for alpha chains; as an off-target read, its abundance says little. The chain has TRBV20-1 and TRBJ2-1; 10 positions match TRBD2. The CDR3 loop spans 12 amino acids. CDR1 DFQATT and CDR2 SNEGSKA come from the germline V gene (reference sequence). J lost 10 bases, V lost 8 bases, and 8 bases had no gene match. The CDR3 nucleotides read TGCAGTCCGTTTTTTAGCGGGGGGGAGCAGTTCTTC. Translated: CSPFFSGGEQFF.

Relative to its sample, this clonotype is large. This beta chain turned up in a library designed for alpha chains; as an off-target read, its abundance says little. The genes are TRBV20-1 and TRBJ2-5; D unresolved. V lost 6 bases and J lost 4, with 9 bases in between. The CDR3 is 11 amino acids. The germline gives CDR1 DFQATT, CDR2 SNEGSKA (reference sequence). CDR3 DNA: TGCAGTGCCGTCGAAGGAGAGACCCAGTACTTC. Translating gives CSAVEGETQYF.

As regards this clonotype: This beta chain lies outside the target of a library built for alpha chains; its clone size means little. J is TRBJ2-5 and V is TRBV20-1, with a possible D match to TRBD1 (6 bases). The length of the CDR3 is 18 residues. CDR1 and CDR2 from the germline V gene are DFQATT and SNEGSKA (reference sequence). Trimming pared 0 bases from V and 0 bases from J, leaving 20 bases between. The CDR3 DNA reads as TGCAGTGCTAGAGATTGGGCAGGGGATGAGAGCCACCAAGAGACCCAGTACTTC. Protein: CSARDWAGDESHQETQYF.

This clonotype was seen more than once but under ten times. This beta chain slipped into a library made for alpha chains as a stray read, so its size is not meaningful. The chain is built from TRBV20-1 and TRBJ2-3, with TRBD1 matching 7 bases. The V gene's germline CDR1 is DFQATT and CDR2 SNEGSKA (reference sequence). This CDR3 contains 16 residues. J gave up 5 bases and V 6 bases, and 17 bases lay outside the gene matches. CDR3 sequence reads: CSATDRVGGEVDTQYF. In DNA form, the CDR3 reads TGCAGTGCCACTGACAGGGTGGGTGGGGAAGTAGATACGCAGTATTTT.

About this clonotype itself: With the library built for alpha chains, this beta chain is off target and its frequency is not meaningful. The chain links TRBV20-1 to TRBJ2-3; 8 nucleotides match TRBD1. Losses at the gene ends were 0 bases for V and 0 bases for J; bases not matched to a gene: 5. This CDR3 spans 16 amino acids. Per germline, CDR1 DFQATT and CDR2 SNEGSKA (reference sequence). The DNA of the CDR3 is TGCAGTGCTAGAGATAGAACAGGGGGGAGCACAGATACGCAGTATTTT. Encoded protein: CSARDRTGGSTDTQYF.

This clonotype has more than one count but fewer than ten. A library made for alpha chains picked up this beta chain off target, so its size means little. The CDR3 nucleotides are TGTGCCAGCAGCGAAGACAACACAGATACGCAGTATTTT. Translation: CASSEDNTDTQYF. V usage is TRBV7-9 and J usage is TRBJ2-3; no clear D gene. There are 13 residues in the CDR3. V shed 5 bases and J shed 2 bases, with 8 bases lying between them. Germline V gene lookup returns CDR1 SEHNR and CDR2 FQNEAQ (reference sequence).

By its share, this clonotype is medium-sized (0.01 to 0.1%). The library was designed around alpha chains, so this beta chain is a stray read whose abundance carries little weight. The chain recombines TRBV4-3 with TRBJ1-2; a possible D gene is TRBD1 (5 bases). V gave up 0 bases and J gave up 4 bases, with 6 bases separating them. This CDR3 has 13 residues. Per the germline V gene, CDR1 is LGHNA and CDR2 is YSLEER. CDR3 coding DNA: TGCGCCAGCAGCCAAGACAGGGTCTATGGCTACACCTTC. This codes for CASSQDRVYGYTF.

This clonotype was seen ten or more times. Being off target in a library aimed at alpha chains, this beta chain has a size of little meaning. V usage is TRBV18 and J usage is TRBJ2-7, with 8 positions matching TRBD1. The germline V gene encodes CDR1 KGHSH and CDR2 LQKENI. Losses at the gene ends were 6 bases for V and 0 bases for J; bases not matched to a gene: 10. The CDR3 totals 16 residues. The CDR3 coding sequence is TGTGCCAGCTCCAGGACAGGGTTCTCCAGCTCCTACGAGCAGTACTTC. Its translation: CASSRTGFSSSYEQYF.

A word on this clonotype: Because this beta chain is a stray read in a library intended to capture alpha chains, its abundance should not be given much weight. J is TRBJ2-3 and V is TRBV12-3 or TRBV12-4; 10 bases line up with TRBD1. This CDR3 spans 15 amino acids. V was pared by 5 bases and J by 4 bases, with 6 bases of the junction left unmatched. The CDR3 sequence: CASSRDRGRSDTQYF. The CDR3 nucleotides are TGTGCCAGCAGTAGAGACAGGGGGCGGTCAGATACGCAGTATTTT.

A word on this clonotype: This beta chain is off target for a library built for alpha chains, so its abundance means little. The chain employs TRBV24-1 and TRBJ2-1; a possible D gene is TRBD2 (5 bases). The CDR3 totals 15 residues. Germline V lookup: CDR1 KGHDR, CDR2 SFDVKD. V shed 4 bases and J shed 6 bases, with 15 bases lying between them. The CDR3 is CATSDHTSFSNEQFF. The CDR3 DNA follows: TGTGCCACCAGTGACCATACTAGTTTCTCCAATGAGCAGTTCTTC.

This clonotype is medium-sized within its sample. Within a library made for alpha chains, this beta chain is off target, and its count is uninformative. The chain has TRBV6-2 or TRBV6-3 and TRBJ1-1; no clear D gene. V was shortened by 7 bases and J by 1 base, with 16 bases between the two germline ends. The germline V gene has CDR1 MNHEY and CDR2 SVGEGT. The CDR3 spans 15 residues. The CDR3 nucleotides are TGTGCCAGCATGAAGGGCAAGAGCGGGAACACTGAAGCTTTCTTT. This encodes CASMKGKSGNTEAFF.

The table lists this clonotype with a few counts. This beta chain slipped into a library made for alpha chains as a stray read, so its size is not meaningful. The chain joins TRBV2 to TRBJ2-7, with D perhaps matching TRBD1 (5 bases). From germline, CDR1 is SNHLY and CDR2 FYNNEI. Trimming pared 1 base from V and 3 bases from J, leaving 10 bases between. The CDR3 spans 14 residues. The CDR3 coding sequence is TGTGCCAGCAGTGAAGTTGGCAGGGTCTACGAGCAGTACTTC. Translation: CASSEVGRVYEQYF.